The source of this TCR beta chain is a study of cytomegalovirus exposure and HLA in healthy donors. After removal of 0 bases from V and 7 bases from J, the junction contained 7 bases not matched to a gene. CDR1 is SGDLS, CDR2 YYNGEE, per germline. The CDR3 covers 15 residues. Amplification used 60 Vbeta primers and 13 Jbeta primers. Original processing notes: The authors later counted tens of millions of unique TCR beta chains, some 10 million of them shared. Using immunoSEQ multiplex PCR, the repertoire was profiled, and TCRdb retains in-frame clones only, with some absent. That table is the source of V, J and clone size, and D and trimming were worked out from the DNA. Among some 130,000 clones listed, around three quarters were seen once. This clone was counted once. The antigen remains unidentified. Overall study results and limits: Among the CMV-associated chains, a few were confirmed in vitro as specific for CMV antigens.

This receptor was identified in a man younger than 35 in good health and CMV-seronegative. Input material: PBMCs. The rearrangement links TRBV9 to TRBJ2-1; TRBD2 agrees at 7 bases. CDR3 coding DNA: TGTGCCAGCAGCGTAGGGGTGGGAGCGGGGAATGAGCAGTTCTTC. It translates to CASSVGVGAGNEQFF.